A single sample gave rise to the 21 T cell receptor beta chains below, sequenced in a study of shared clonotypes between healthy human individuals. Repertoires were generated with immunoSEQ multiplex PCR, while TCRdb's copy carries only in-frame clones and drops some. This table holds about 560,000 clones, around three quarters found once. Sample: PBMCs. The receptors come from a woman between 40 and 55 years old in good health. Some clones in this sample may be carry-over from other donors' samples.

The V call is TRBV28, the J call TRBJ2-2; D is tentatively TRBD1 or TRBD2 (6 bases each). In germline, CDR1 is MDHEN, CDR2 SYDVKM. CDR3 length: 15 amino acids. V lost 4 bases and J lost 0, with 9 bases in between. The CDR3 DNA reads TGTGCCAGCAGTTCGGGGGCCTCGAACACCGGGGAGCTGTTTTTT. It encodes CASSSGASNTGELFF. Complete variable domain (other parts from reference TRBV28 and TRBJ2-2): DVKVTQSSRYLVKRTGEKVFLECVQDMDHENMFWYRQDPGLGLRLIYFSYDVKMKEKGDIPEGYSVSREKKERFSLILESASTNQTSMYLCASSSGASNTGELFFGEGSRLTVL.

J is TRBJ1-3 and V is TRBV18; no clear D gene. Germline V CDR1 and CDR2: KGHSH, LQKENI. CDR3 length equals 16 residues. V was clipped by 1 base and J by 3 bases, with 13 bases between them. For the CDR3, the DNA is TGTGCCAGCTCACCACAGACCAGACAACTTGGAAACACCATATATTTT. Amino acids: CASSPQTRQLGNTIYF.

This clone showed up many times. The J gene is TRBJ1-5, the V gene TRBV6-4; the D gene is possibly TRBD1 (5 bases). Trimming removed 5 bases at V and 4 bases at J, with 12 bases between. In germline, CDR1 is MRHNA, CDR2 SNTAGT. The CDR3 has 14 amino acids. CDR3 in DNA: TGTGCCAGCAGTTACGGGACGGAGAATCAGCCCCAGCATTTT. This translates into CASSYGTENQPQHF.

This clone was seen more than once but under ten times. The chain couples TRBV6-4 to TRBJ2-2; no reliable D call. V shed 0 bases and J shed 6 bases, with 8 bases lying between them. The CDR3 consists of 14 residues. From germline, CDR1 is MRHNA and CDR2 SNTAGT. Here the CDR3 DNA reads TGTGCCAGCAGTGACTCCGACGGGCCCGGGGAGCTGTTTTTT. It encodes CASSDSDGPGELFF.

V is TRBV18 and J is TRBJ2-1, with 7 bases matching TRBD2. The junction had 2 bases not matched to a gene; V was cut back by 3 bases and J by 0 bases. This CDR3 has 15 amino acids. Germline V gene data show CDR1 as KGHSH and CDR2 as LQKENI. CDR3 nucleotide sequence: TGTGCCAGCTCACCGACTAGCAGCTCCTACAATGAGCAGTTCTTC. It specifies CASSPTSSSYNEQFF.

The genes are TRBV6-1 and TRBJ2-7; D is perhaps TRBD1 or TRBD2 (5 bases each). Trimming left V 6 bases short and J 4 bases short, with 16 bases between. The CDR3 has 14 residues. Germline V gives CDR1 MNHNS, CDR2 SASEGT. The CDR3: CASSPGTTPYEQYF. The CDR3 nucleotides read TGTGCCAGCAGCCCCGGGACGACCCCTTACGAGCAGTACTTC.

This chain links TRBV6-5 with TRBJ2-7; D unresolved. Germline values: CDR1 MNHEY, CDR2 SVGAGI. The CDR3 contains 14 residues. V shed 2 bases and J shed 3 bases, with 11 bases lying between them. The CDR3, as DNA: TGTGCCAGCAGTTACGGCAGTGCAATCTACGAGCAGTACTTC. Its protein product is CASSYGSAIYEQYF.

The chain carries TRBV12-5 and TRBJ2-2, with 8 bases aligning to TRBD2. Germline V gene sequence: CDR1 LGHNT, CDR2 FRNRAP. The CDR3 covers 19 residues. After removal of 0 bases from V and 0 bases from J, the junction contained 9 bases not matched to a gene. CDR3: CASGLVEAPGLANTGELFF. CDR3 bases: TGTGCTAGTGGTTTGGTCGAGGCACCGGGACTAGCGAACACCGGGGAGCTGTTTTTT. Full variable domain (remainder filled in from reference TRBV12-5 and TRBJ2-2): DARVTQTPRHKVTEMGQEVTMRCQPILGHNTVFWYRQTMMQGLELLAYFRNRAPLDDSGMPKDRFSAEMPDATLATLKIQPSEPRDSAVYFCASGLVEAPGLANTGELFFGEGSRLTVL.

This clone was seen a handful of times. This chain's CDR3 is CASSLGVGSKREGRNTQYF. As DNA, the CDR3 is TGTGCCAGCAGCTTAGGCGTAGGGTCAAAGCGGGAGGGCCGGAATACGCAGTATTTT. This chain connects TRBV7-9 to TRBJ2-3; the match to TRBD2 covers 10 bases. Germline V gene data show CDR1 as SEHNR and CDR2 as FQNEAQ (reference sequence). V shed 1 base, J shed 7 bases, and the junction held 17 bases outside the gene matches. The CDR3 covers 19 residues.

This clone was seen repeatedly, ten times or more. The V gene is TRBV4-2, the J gene TRBJ1-5, with no clear D. Germline loops: CDR1 LGHNA, CDR2 YNFKEQ. The CDR3 consists of 13 residues. V lost 0 bases and J lost 4, with 4 bases in between. The CDR3 protein is CASSQEDNQPQHF. The CDR3 nucleotides read TGTGCCAGCAGCCAAGAGGATAATCAGCCCCAGCATTTT.

This clone came up once. The rearrangement links TRBV28 to TRBJ2-1; D may be TRBD2 (6 bases). The V end lost 9 bases, the J end lost 0 bases, and 9 bases lay between the germline ends. CDR1 and CDR2 (germline): MDHEN, SYDVKM. The CDR3 loop spans 13 amino acids. The chain's CDR3 is CASLAFSYNEQFF. The CDR3 bases are TGTGCCAGTCTAGCGTTCTCCTACAATGAGCAGTTCTTC.

The chain carries TRBV5-6 and TRBJ1-4; a possible D gene is TRBD1 (5 bases). V lost 0 bases and J lost 7, with 13 bases in between. Germline CDR1 SGHDT, CDR2 YYEEEE. The CDR3 has 15 residues. The CDR3 loop is CASSLDGGVGEKLFF. The CDR3 DNA reads TGTGCCAGCAGCTTGGACGGAGGGGTTGGTGAAAAACTGTTTTTT.

V gene TRBV28 combines with J gene TRBJ2-7; 7 bases match TRBD2. From germline, CDR1 is MDHEN and CDR2 SYDVKM. After removal of 5 bases from V and 0 bases from J, the junction contained 4 bases not matched to a gene. CDR3 size: 14 residues. The CDR3 sequence is CASSRGGSSYEQYF. For the CDR3, the DNA is TGTGCCAGCAGTCGAGGCGGGAGCTCCTACGAGCAGTACTTC.

This clone has more than one count but fewer than ten. This sequence joins TRBV7-2 and TRBJ2-4, with D possibly TRBD2 on 6 matching bases. This CDR3 region has 15 residues. Trimming removed 1 base at V and 6 bases at J, with 13 bases between. Germline V CDR1 and CDR2: SGHTA, FQGNSA. The CDR3 sequence: CASSLESRRGNIQYF. In DNA, the CDR3 is TGTGCCAGCAGCTTAGAAAGCAGGAGGGGAAACATTCAGTACTTC.

CDR3 coding DNA: TGTGCCAGCAGCCCACTAGCGGCGGTGGGGGAGCAGTACTTC. This translates into CASSPLAAVGEQYF. The V call is TRBV7-2, the J call TRBJ2-7; 8 bases fit TRBD2. The V gene end was trimmed by 5 bases and the J gene end by 7 bases; junction bases not matched to a gene: 10. Per the germline V gene, CDR1 is SGHTA and CDR2 is FQGNSA. This CDR3 comprises 14 residues. The whole variable domain, filled in from reference TRBV7-2 and TRBJ2-7, reads GAGVSQSPSNKVTEKGKDVELRCDPISGHTALYWYRQSLGQGLEFLIYFQGNSAPDKSGLPSDRFSAERTGGSVSTLTIQRTQQEDSAVYLCASSPLAAVGEQYFGPGTRLTVT.

In DNA form, the CDR3 reads TGCGCCAGCAGCTTCCTCCCCGATAACACCGGGGAGCTGTTTTTT. The encoded protein is CASSFLPDNTGELFF. The chain is built from TRBV5-1 and TRBJ2-2, with D unresolved. The CDR3 is made up of 15 amino acids. Per the germline V gene, CDR1 is SGHRS and CDR2 is YFSETQ. V was shortened by 2 bases and J by 2 bases, with 10 bases between the two germline ends.

The V gene is TRBV5-4, the J gene TRBJ2-1; no clear D gene. This CDR3 contains 12 residues. Germline CDR1 is SGHNT and CDR2 is YYREEE (reference sequence). V was trimmed by 4 bases and J by 6 bases, leaving 8 bases between them. The CDR3 loop reads CASSTTLNEQFF. The CDR3 DNA is TGTGCCAGCAGCACGACTCTCAATGAGCAGTTCTTC.

The V call is TRBV5-5, the J call TRBJ2-3; no definite D call. Germline CDR1 and CDR2: SGHKS and YYEKEE (reference sequence). Trimming removed 0 bases at V and 2 bases at J, with 10 bases between. The CDR3 totals 15 residues. The CDR3, as DNA: TGTGCCAGCAGCTTGGCGTGGGTAACCACAGATACGCAGTATTTT. Protein sequence: CASSLAWVTTDTQYF.

The chain couples TRBV18 to TRBJ1-1; D call uncertain. This CDR3 spans 15 amino acids. Trimming stripped 0 bases from V and 2 bases from J, with 10 bases between. Germline CDR1 and CDR2: KGHSH and LQKENI. Here the CDR3 reads CASSPPGSKNTEAFF. The CDR3 nucleotides are TGTGCCAGCTCACCACCGGGCAGTAAAAACACTGAAGCTTTCTTT.

V usage is TRBV15 and J usage is TRBJ2-3; D is unresolved. The CDR3 totals 16 residues. Trimming removed 0 bases from V and 2 bases from J, with 12 bases in between. Germline V gene lookup returns CDR1 LNHNV and CDR2 YYDKDF (reference sequence). CDR3 nucleotide sequence: TGTGCCACCAGCAGAGAAGGTGTGGCGGCCACAGATACGCAGTATTTT. Amino acid sequence: CATSREGVAATDTQYF.

The rearrangement joins TRBV5-1 to TRBJ2-2, with TRBD2 matching over 8 bases. V shed 4 bases and J 7 bases; nucleotides not matched to a gene: 9. The CDR3 totals 15 residues. Germline CDR1 SGHRS, CDR2 YFSETQ. The DNA for the CDR3 is TGCGCCAGCAGCGGGACCGGGACTAGTTTCGGGGAGCTGTTTTTT. This translates into CASSGTGTSFGELFF.